The source of this TCR beta chain is a study of vaccination and CD4 T cells after COVID-19. Study-wide context: Cultures serving as controls received a peptide pool (CEFX or HIV-1 Nef) or no peptide.

Oncomine TCR Beta short-read sequencing was applied to DNA from cultured CD4+ T cells. Via MiXCR, TCRdb re-called the PCR reads, giving one row per CDR3 protein. The sample has fewer than 25,000 distinct CDR3 sequences, around two fifths seen once. Note on this clonotype: Its antigen is as yet unknown.

Treatment reported: approximately nine-day PBMC culture with coronavirus spike peptide pools or control peptides (ViraFEST assay). Negative selection recovered the CD4+ T cells once they had spent more than eight days in culture. Source material: cultured CD4+ T cells from blood. The sequence came from a human donor with COVID-19.

The CDR3 protein is CASSRTSGSTDTQYF. The CDR3 DNA reads TGTGCCAGCAGTCGTACTTCTGGAAGCACAGATACGCAGTATTTT. The chain combines TRBV28 with TRBJ2-3; D is undetermined. The CDR3 length is 15 residues. Germline assignment: CDR1 MDHEN and CDR2 SYDVKM. V lost 5 bases to trimming and J lost 0 bases, with 12 bases between them.